This passage covers 22 T cell receptor beta chains from one sample sequenced in a study of shared clonotypes between healthy human individuals. Generated by immunoSEQ multiplex PCR, the TCRdb table keeps only in-frame clones and is missing some. This sample carries approximately 500,000 clones, 60% to 80% of them seen once, and the ten largest clones take 9.5% to 15%. The source material was PBMCs. The receptors were gathered from a woman between 40 and 55 years old in good health. Some clones in this sample may be carry-over from other donors' samples.

This clone came up many times. The V call is TRBV18, the J call TRBJ2-2; no firm D call. This CDR3 spans 13 amino acids. Between the trimmed V and J ends, which lost 8 bases and 7 bases, there was a span of 14 bases. From germline, CDR1 is KGHSH and CDR2 LQKENI. The CDR3 DNA follows: TGTGCCAGCCTGGACCCAAGAATCGGGGAGCTGTTTTTT. This codes for CASLDPRIGELFF.

The chain uses TRBV2 and TRBJ2-7, with D possibly TRBD2 on 5 matching bases. The V gene's germline CDR1 is SNHLY and CDR2 FYNNEI. The CDR3 has 12 residues. V was clipped by 5 bases and J by 5 bases, with 10 bases between them. The CDR3 protein is CASSPLVHEQYF. The CDR3 DNA reads as TGTGCCAGCAGTCCACTAGTTCACGAGCAGTACTTC.

The chain couples TRBV7-9 to TRBJ2-3, with 7 bases that match TRBD2. The ends lost 8 bases at V and 2 bases at J; junction bases unmatched: 4. The CDR3 spans 13 residues. The V gene's germline CDR1 is SEHNR and CDR2 FQNEAQ (reference sequence). The CDR3 nucleotides are TGTGCCAGCCTAGCGGAGCTCACAGATACGCAGTATTTT. Amino acids: CASLAELTDTQYF.

This clone is deemed medium-sized. The chain is built from TRBV7-2 and TRBJ1-1; 10 nucleotides agree with TRBD1. Germline V gene lookup returns CDR1 SGHTA and CDR2 FQGNSA. The CDR3 is made up of 13 amino acids. V was pared by 5 bases and J by 6 bases, with 3 bases of the junction left unmatched. This CDR3 is CASSRGQGAEAFF. Here the CDR3 DNA reads TGTGCCAGCAGCCGTGGACAGGGGGCTGAAGCTTTCTTT.

The rearrangement links TRBV9 to TRBJ2-5; 9 bases fit TRBD2. V was clipped by 5 bases and J by 5 bases; unmatched bases: 4. Germline CDR1 reads SGDLS; CDR2 reads YYNGEE. The CDR3 runs to 13 residues. The CDR3 here is CASSSGSRETQYF. In nucleotides, the CDR3 is TGTGCCAGCAGTAGCGGGAGTCGGGAGACCCAGTACTTC.

With regard to this clone: Other DNA sequences in this specimen translate into the identical CDR3. The genes are TRBV9 and TRBJ1-1, with D uncertain. There are 13 residues in the CDR3. Germline lookup yields CDR1 SGDLS and CDR2 YYNGEE. V was shortened by 0 bases and J by 1 base, with 4 bases between the two germline ends. CDR3 sequence reads: CASSVAWNTEAFF. The CDR3 nucleotides read TGTGCCAGCAGCGTAGCGTGGAACACTGAAGCTTTCTTT.

CDR3 coding DNA: TGTGCCAGCAGTTTGGCTAGCGGGAGGGCACACGAGCAGTACTTC. Translation gives CASSLASGRAHEQYF. The chain links TRBV28 to TRBJ2-5; 12 nucleotides agree with TRBD2. The last part of the DNA fits TRBJ2-7 better; the J call may be wrong. CDR1 and CDR2 from the germline V gene are MDHEN and SYDVKM. CDR3 length: 15 residues.

J is TRBJ1-4 and V is TRBV6-5; a weak D match, TRBD1 (6 bases). Trimming removed 4 bases at V and 8 bases at J, with 17 bases between. The germline V gene encodes CDR1 MNHEY and CDR2 SVGAGI. The CDR3 loop spans 15 amino acids. The CDR3 nucleotides are TGTGCCAGCAGTTCACCCTCCGGACAGTCGGAAAAACTGTTTTTT. Translated, it gives CASSSPSGQSEKLFF.

The V gene is TRBV21-1, the J gene TRBJ1-2. TRBV21-1 is an annotated pseudogene. This CDR3 is built from 20 residues. CDR3 protein: CASSNPILYLAGEIDYGYTF. The CDR3 coding sequence is TGTGCCAGCAGCAATCCAATCCTTTACCTAGCGGGGGAAATTGACTATGGCTACACCTTC.

This clone came up a few times. This chain uses TRBV4-2 with TRBJ2-2, with 12 bases lining up with TRBD2. V was pared by 6 bases and J by 2 bases, with 4 bases of the junction left unmatched. Germline CDR1 LGHNA, CDR2 YNFKEQ. CDR3 length: 16 amino acids. This chain's CDR3 is CASSLAGGLNTGELFF. CDR3 DNA sequence: TGTGCCAGCAGTCTAGCGGGAGGGCTCAACACCGGGGAGCTGTTTTTT.

Only a few counts were recorded for this clone. The V call is TRBV11-2, the J call TRBJ1-5; 10 nucleotides match TRBD1. CDR3 length: 15 residues. V was clipped by 5 bases and J by 4 bases; unmatched bases: 5. Germline V lookup: CDR1 SGHAT, CDR2 FQNNGV. The CDR3 loop reads CASSRDRGPNQPQHF. The CDR3 bases are TGTGCCAGCAGCCGGGACAGGGGCCCTAATCAGCCCCAGCATTTT.

The CDR3 reads CAPNTKGAGYTF. Here the CDR3 DNA reads TGTGCCCCGAACACCAAAGGGGCTGGCTACACCTTC. V and J are TRBV19 and TRBJ1-2; possible D gene TRBD1, 5 bases. CDR1 LNHDA and CDR2 SQIVND come from the germline V gene (reference sequence). The CDR3 covers 12 residues. V gave up 11 bases and J gave up 7 bases, with 17 bases separating them.

This clone is deemed medium-sized. V gene TRBV18 combines with J gene TRBJ2-7; 14 bases match TRBD2. The CDR3 length is 19 residues. Losses at the gene ends were 0 bases for V and 5 bases for J; bases not matched to a gene: 12. CDR1 and CDR2 (germline): KGHSH, LQKENI. CDR3 loop: CASSPPYSGLAGDLNEQYF. The CDR3 nucleotides read TGTGCCAGCTCACCACCCTACTCGGGACTAGCGGGAGATTTGAACGAGCAGTACTTC.

Concerning this clone: The likely explanation is a read error, given a far larger clone one base away. The gene calls are TRBV14 and TRBJ2-7, with D perhaps matching TRBD2 (5 bases). This CDR3 region has 17 residues. Germline lookup yields CDR1 SGHDN and CDR2 FVKESK. V lost 0 bases to trimming and J lost 2 bases, with 17 bases between them. This chain's CDR3 is CASSQEERASRTYEQYF. The CDR3 DNA reads TGTGCCAGCAGCCAAGAAGAAAGGGCTAGCAGGACCTACGAGCAGTACTTC.

The rearrangement uses TRBV7-6 and TRBJ1-3, with 9 bases lining up with TRBD1. Germline V gene sequence: CDR1 SGHVS, CDR2 FNYEAQ. Trimming removed 6 bases from V and 1 base from J; junction bases left unmatched: 13. The CDR3 extends over 18 amino acids. CDR3 sequence reads: CASSSSYRGRGSGNTIYF. DNA for the CDR3: TGTGCCAGCAGTTCCTCTTACAGGGGGCGCGGGTCTGGAAACACCATATATTTT.

This chain uses TRBV7-2 with TRBJ2-1; 13 positions match TRBD2. V lost 4 bases and J lost 8; bases outside the gene matches: 8. The CDR3 is 16 amino acids. Per the germline V gene, CDR1 is SGHTA and CDR2 is FQGNSA. CDR3 DNA sequence: TGTGCCAGCAGCTCTCGACTAGCGGGAGGAGGGGATGAGCAGTTCTTC. It translates to CASSSRLAGGGDEQFF.

This clone has a single count. This chain joins TRBV29-1 and TRBJ2-3; 7 bases align to TRBD1. Germline CDR1 is SQVTM and CDR2 is ANQGSEA. The CDR3 sequence is 15 residues long. The J segment lost 1 base and the V segment lost 8 bases, leaving 12 bases of the junction unmatched. CDR3 sequence reads: CSTQRRGLGTDTQYF. CDR3 coding DNA: TGCAGCACCCAGCGAAGGGGGCTAGGCACAGATACGCAGTATTTT.

J is TRBJ2-3 and V is TRBV7-2, with unresolved D. The CDR3 contains 12 residues. CDR1 and CDR2 from the germline V gene are SGHTA and FQGNSA. The V end was cut by 1 base, the J end by 4 bases, with 3 bases between. The chain's CDR3 is CASSLDSDTQYF. The DNA of the CDR3 is TGTGCCAGCAGCTTAGATTCAGATACGCAGTATTTT.

This clone turned up a few times. The V and J genes are TRBV27 and TRBJ1-2; D is uncertain. The CDR3 contains 14 residues. Trimming left V 0 bases short and J 7 bases short, with 12 bases between. Looked up from germline, CDR1 is MNHEY and CDR2 is SMNVEV (reference sequence). As DNA, the CDR3 is TGTGCCAGCAGTTTATCGGGCACCCTGGGTGGCTACACCTTC. This encodes CASSLSGTLGGYTF.

This rearrangement joins TRBV9 to TRBJ2-7; D is ambiguous. Trimming removed 7 bases from V and 3 bases from J, with 8 bases in between. CDR1 is SGDLS, CDR2 YYNGEE, per germline. The CDR3 contains 11 residues. DNA of the CDR3: TGTGCCAGCGGCATGGGCTACGAGCAGTACTTC. It translates to CASGMGYEQYF.

The chain has TRBV15 and TRBJ2-7; maybe TRBD2 (5 bases). The CDR3 consists of 14 residues. The germline V and J ends were trimmed by 1 base and 0 bases, with 7 bases remaining between them. CDR1 is LNHNV and CDR2 is YYDKDF in the germline V gene (reference sequence). The CDR3 region has the DNA TGTGCCACCAGCAGAGGAGGGTACTCCTACGAGCAGTACTTC. It is translated as CATSRGGYSYEQYF.

The chain employs TRBV4-1 and TRBJ1-2; perhaps TRBD1 as D (5 bases). V was clipped by 1 base and J by 2 bases, with 11 bases between them. The germline CDR1 and CDR2 sequences are MGHRA and YSYEKL. This CDR3 is built from 15 residues. The CDR3 region is CASSQVGGENYGYTF. CDR3 in DNA: TGCGCCAGCAGCCAAGTCGGAGGGGAGAACTATGGCTACACCTTC.